This T cell receptor (beta chain) was recovered during a study of blood T cells in healthy people across ages. Then a second PCR, running roughly 7 to 11 cycles, was carried out with a sample-barcoded 5' primer and a J-beta primer mix. MiXCR, run by TCRdb on the 5' RACE reads, gives a single entry per CDR3 protein. The table includes around 750,000 distinct CDR3 sequences, roughly 50% detected once. There are 14 residues in the CDR3. Trimming cost V 0 bases and J 8 bases, with 12 bases left between them. CDR1 and CDR2 from the germline V gene are SGHRS and YFSETQ. General study points: Both naive CD4+ cell counts and diversity were greater in long-lived donors than in aged donors. The CMV status of each donor remained undetermined, and this could have confounded shifts in expanded clonotypes.

This clonotype was observed a few times. What it recognizes is unknown. Specimen: blood. The clonotype comes from an elderly man in good health. The chain recombines TRBV5-1 with TRBJ2-1; D unclear. CDR3 loop: CASSLGPHGDEQFF. Here the CDR3 DNA reads TGCGCCAGCAGCTTGGGACCCCACGGCGATGAGCAGTTCTTC. Full variable domain (missing parts from reference TRBV5-1 and TRBJ2-1): KAGVTQTPRYLIKTRGQQVTLSCSPISGHRSVSWYQQTPGQGLQFLFEYFSETQRNKGNFPGRFSGRQFSNSRSEMNVSTLELGDSALYLCASSLGPHGDEQFFGPGTRLTVL.